This T cell receptor (beta chain) appears in the sequencing data of a study of blood T cell repertoires in COVID-19. Across the study: Acute and convalescent COVID-19 specimens originated in the United States, Italy and Spain. T cells, B-cell-depleted T cells, or PBMCs supplied cDNA or gDNA.

CDR1 SQVTM and CDR2 ANQGSEA come from the germline V gene. V lost 0 bases and J lost 11, with 12 bases in between. The CDR3 runs to 12 residues. As handled by the study authors: Nucleated cell number was recorded as an estimate derived from reference gene primer amplification. Data came from immunoSEQ multiplex PCR; TCRdb stores just in-frame clones and leaves some out. V, J and clone size were drawn from that table, and D and trimming were deduced from the DNA. The sample lists fewer than 30,000 clones; roughly 70% were seen once. The source is a boy between 2 and 15 years old with active or convalescent COVID-19. This chain links TRBV29-1 with TRBJ2-3; D remains ambiguous. Sequencing was carried out using peripheral blood. The CDR3 region has the DNA TGCAGCGTTGAAGATCGAGGTGCTGGGCAGTATTTT. Translated: CSVEDRGAGQYF.